What follows are 20 T cell receptor beta chains derived from one specimen sequenced in a study of T cell repertoires in cytomegalovirus infection. TCRdb passed the reads through MiXCR, listing each CDR3 protein once. The sample includes about 160,000 distinct CDR3 sequences, roughly a sixth of them seen just once. The source material was CD8+ T cells from PBMCs. These receptors came from a human donor in good health (CMV status not recorded). Some clones in this sample may be carry-over from other donors' samples.

The rearrangement uses TRBV2 and TRBJ2-1; tentatively, D is TRBD2 (7 bases). Trimming pared 2 bases from V and 8 bases from J, leaving 16 bases between. The CDR3 runs to 15 residues. The V gene's germline CDR1 is SNHLY and CDR2 FYNNEI. The CDR3 nucleotides are TGTGCCAGCAGTGAAAGTCGATCGGGGGGCTATGAGCAGTTCTTC. It encodes CASSESRSGGYEQFF.

The gene calls are TRBV7-2 and TRBJ1-3, with D perhaps TRBD1 (6 bases). Germline V gene lookup returns CDR1 SGHTA and CDR2 FQGNSA. The CDR3 has 16 residues. Trimming shortened V by 4 bases and J by 0 bases, and 13 bases separated the two germline ends. The chain's CDR3 is CASSSRTDYSGNTIYF. Written as DNA, the CDR3 is TGTGCCAGCAGCTCCAGGACAGACTACTCTGGAAACACCATATATTTT. Together with reference TRBV7-2 and TRBJ1-3, the CDR3 gives the full variable domain: GAGVSQSPSNKVTEKGKDVELRCDPISGHTALYWYRQSLGQGLEFLIYFQGNSAPDKSGLPSDRFSAERTGGSVSTLTIQRTQQEDSAVYLCASSSRTDYSGNTIYFGEGSWLTVV.

V is TRBV9 and J is TRBJ2-4, with 9 nucleotides matching TRBD1. Germline CDR1 and CDR2: SGDLS and YYNGEE. The junction had 8 bases not matched to a gene; V was cut back by 4 bases and J by 9 bases. The CDR3 has 14 amino acids. The DNA for the CDR3 is TGTGCCAGCAGCTTCCGGGACAGGGCCGGCATTCAGTACTTC. Translating gives CASSFRDRAGIQYF.

The chain employs TRBV12-3 or TRBV12-4 and TRBJ2-1; the match to TRBD2 covers 11 bases. V was clipped by 6 bases and J by 5 bases; unmatched bases: 12. This CDR3 spans 17 amino acids. The chain's CDR3 is CASSHGAGTSGNNEQFF. The CDR3 DNA is TGTGCCAGCAGCCACGGGGCCGGGACTAGCGGAAACAATGAGCAGTTCTTC.

There are many counts of this clonotype. The chain links TRBV6-5 to TRBJ1-1; 11 bases map to TRBD1. V shed 5 bases, J shed 5 bases, and the junction held 4 bases outside the gene matches. From germline, CDR1 is MNHEY and CDR2 SVGAGI. The CDR3 has 14 amino acids. The DNA of the CDR3 is TGTGCCAGCAGTCAAGGGACAGGGGGAACTGAAGCTTTCTTT. Translation gives CASSQGTGGTEAFF.

The table lists this clonotype with a few counts. V usage is TRBV28 and J usage is TRBJ1-2; the D gene is possibly TRBD1 (6 bases). V gave up 10 bases and J gave up 4 bases, with 19 bases separating them. The CDR3 sequence is 14 residues long. CDR1 MDHEN and CDR2 SYDVKM come from the germline V gene. CDR3 residues: CATSPRRGPYGYTF. DNA of the CDR3: TGTGCCACCTCCCCGCGCAGGGGTCCCTATGGCTACACCTTC.

The chain is built from TRBV28 and TRBJ2-1, with 7 positions matching TRBD2. Germline CDR1 MDHEN, CDR2 SYDVKM. This CDR3 is 16 amino acids long. J gave up 2 bases and V 10 bases, and 14 bases lay outside the gene matches. The CDR3 here is CATGPFTGGTYNEQFF. The CDR3 DNA sequence: TGTGCCACGGGTCCCTTTACGGGAGGAACCTACAATGAGCAGTTCTTC.

The chain joins TRBV7-8 to TRBJ2-3; 7 bases are shared with TRBD2. Per the germline V gene, CDR1 is SGHVS and CDR2 is FQNEAQ. The CDR3 is 14 amino acids. After removal of 5 bases from V and 3 bases from J, the junction contained 5 bases not matched to a gene. DNA for the CDR3: TGTGCCAGCAGCCAGAGCGGGGATACAGATACGCAGTATTTT. It codes for CASSQSGDTDTQYF.

The J gene is TRBJ2-5, the V gene TRBV7-9, with D perhaps being TRBD1 or TRBD2 (5 bases each). The germline CDR1 and CDR2 sequences are SEHNR and FQNEAQ (reference sequence). CDR3 size: 16 residues. The ends were cut back, 5 bases at V and 0 bases at J, with 16 bases in the middle. The DNA of the CDR3 is TGTGCCAGCAGCCAAAAGGGACGGCGGAACCAAGAGACCCAGTACTTC. This sequence encodes CASSQKGRRNQETQYF.

The gene calls are TRBV7-2 and TRBJ2-1; perhaps TRBD1 as D (5 bases). The CDR3 extends over 18 amino acids. Germline V lookup: CDR1 SGHTA, CDR2 FQGNSA. V lost 6 bases to trimming and J lost 3 bases, with 24 bases between them. CDR3 residues: CASRPRAGLRQHYNEQFF. In DNA, the CDR3 is TGTGCCAGCAGGCCCCGCGCCGGTCTGAGACAGCACTACAATGAGCAGTTCTTC. The entire variable domain, with the rest obtained from reference TRBV7-2 and TRBJ2-1, is as follows: GAGVSQSPSNKVTEKGKDVELRCDPISGHTALYWYRQSLGQGLEFLIYFQGNSAPDKSGLPSDRFSAERTGGSVSTLTIQRTQQEDSAVYLCASRPRAGLRQHYNEQFFGPGTRLTVL.

The chain combines TRBV7-6 with TRBJ2-1, with D perhaps matching TRBD2 (6 bases). The V and J ends lost 8 bases and 4 bases respectively, with 9 bases between them. Germline lookup yields CDR1 SGHVS and CDR2 FNYEAQ. CDR3 size: 12 residues. The CDR3 here is CASEAGYNEQFF. The DNA of the CDR3 is TGTGCCAGCGAGGCGGGATACAATGAGCAGTTCTTC. The entire variable domain, with the rest obtained from reference TRBV7-6 and TRBJ2-1, is as follows: GAGVSQSPRYKVTKRGQDVALRCDPISGHVSLYWYRQALGQGPEFLTYFNYEAQQDKSGLPNDRFSAERPEGSISTLTIQRTEQRDSAMYRCASEAGYNEQFFGPGTRLTVL.

This clonotype was recorded a few times. CDR3 coding DNA: TGTGCCAGCAGTGGCGGGGGCCCGAATGAGCAGTTCTTC. Its translation is CASSGGGPNEQFF. The rearrangement joins TRBV6-1 to TRBJ2-1, with D possibly being TRBD2 (7 bases). Germline CDR1 reads MNHNS; CDR2 reads SASEGT. The CDR3 has 13 amino acids. The ends were cut back, 4 bases at V and 7 bases at J, with 11 bases in the middle.

The chain has TRBV7-9 and TRBJ2-5, with D possibly called TRBD1 or TRBD2 (5 bases each). From germline, CDR1 is SEHNR and CDR2 FQNEAQ (reference sequence). Trimming took off 6 bases at V and 0 bases at J, with 11 bases between the two ends. The CDR3 spans 14 residues. The CDR3 loop is CASSFPGHQETQYF. CDR3 nucleotides: TGTGCCAGCAGTTTCCCGGGACACCAAGAGACCCAGTACTTC.

The rearrangement links TRBV7-8 to TRBJ2-5, with 9 bases that match TRBD2. The CDR3 extends over 15 amino acids. Germline V gene data show CDR1 as SGHVS and CDR2 as FQNEAQ. Trimming at V came to 5 bases and at J to 6 bases, leaving 10 bases not matched to a gene. The CDR3 DNA follows: TGTGCCAGCAGCCAGGATAGCGGGAGTTTGAAGACCCAGTACTTC. Its translation: CASSQDSGSLKTQYF.

With regard to this clonotype: The junction does not match germline at one end; this may be a read error. The CDR3 region has the DNA TGTGACAGCAGTTACGGAGGTGCGGCCAAAGACTACAATGAGCAGTTCTTC. Translating it yields CDSSYGGAAKDYNEQFF. The chain links TRBV6-2 or TRBV6-3 to TRBJ2-1; the D gene is possibly TRBD2 (5 bases). CDR1 MNHEY and CDR2 SVGEGT come from the germline V gene. The CDR3 has 17 amino acids.

The rearrangement uses TRBV7-9 and TRBJ2-1; D unresolved. CDR3 length: 13 amino acids. Germline V gives CDR1 SEHNR, CDR2 FQNEAQ (reference sequence). V lost 4 bases and J lost 2, with 6 bases in between. CDR3 in DNA: TGTGCCAGCAGCTCCGGAACCTACAATGAGCAGTTCTTC. Translated, it gives CASSSGTYNEQFF.

This chain links TRBV19 with TRBJ2-7; D ambiguous. With 6 bases removed from V and 2 bases from J, the gap between germline ends came to 11 bases. Per the germline V gene, CDR1 is LNHDA and CDR2 is SQIVND (reference sequence). The CDR3 length is 13 residues. The CDR3 spells CASSVDRTYEQYF. CDR3 sequence (DNA): TGTGCCAGTAGCGTGGACCGTACCTACGAGCAGTACTTC.

J is TRBJ2-5 and V is TRBV6-8; possibly TRBD1 for D (6 bases). The CDR3 runs 14 residues. V lost 0 bases and J 5 bases, leaving 10 bases between the germline ends. Germline V gives CDR1 MNHGY, CDR2 SAAAGT. CDR3 nucleotide sequence: TGTGCCAGCAGTTACTCTGGGGGCGAGGAGACCCAGTACTTC. This encodes CASSYSGGEETQYF.

This clonotype was seen more than once but under ten times. The chain carries TRBV7-9 and TRBJ1-1; D is unresolved. CDR1 SEHNR and CDR2 FQNEAQ come from the germline V gene (reference sequence). The CDR3 extends over 12 amino acids. The V end was cut by 5 bases, the J end by 2 bases, with 6 bases between. In nucleotides, the CDR3 is TGTGCCAGCAGCCGCGATAACACTGAAGCTTTCTTT. It codes for CASSRDNTEAFF.

This clonotype was seen a handful of times. The chain couples TRBV28 to TRBJ2-7; no firm D call. CDR1 is MDHEN, CDR2 SYDVKM, per germline. V lost 1 base and J lost 3, with 7 bases in between. This CDR3 spans 13 amino acids. The CDR3: CASSLSTGYEQYF. CDR3 nucleotides: TGTGCCAGCAGTTTATCGACGGGCTACGAGCAGTACTTC.